Following are 12 T cell receptor beta chains from one sample sequenced in a study of Graves' ophthalmopathy and Graves' hyperthyroidism. As the template, RNA transcripts were used to amplify TCR beta CDR3 regions. In the first round, RT-PCR was carried out with HTBI primers, and a multiplex PCR formed the second round. TCRdb used MiXCR to reprocess the multiplex PCR reads, holding one entry per CDR3 protein. This sample carries 620,000 or so distinct CDR3 sequences, 22% of them seen once, and the ten largest clones take approximately 7.7%. The specimen sequenced was peripheral blood. The source is a woman younger than 30 with stable Graves' hyperthyroidism. Some clones in this sample may be carry-over from other donors' samples.

This clonotype appeared many times. The V call is TRBV14, the J call TRBJ1-1; no clear D. V was pared by 0 bases and J by 1 base, with 6 bases between. CDR3 length: 14 amino acids. Per the germline V gene, CDR1 is SGHDN and CDR2 is FVKESK. CDR3 amino acids: CASSQERGNTEAFF. In DNA, the CDR3 is TGTGCCAGCAGCCAAGAGCGGGGGAACACTGAAGCTTTCTTT.

The chain recombines TRBV18 with TRBJ1-2, with D possibly TRBD1 on 6 matching bases. The CDR3 loop spans 17 amino acids. The germline V gene has CDR1 KGHSH and CDR2 LQKENI. The V end lost 6 bases, the J end lost 5 bases, and 25 bases lay between the germline ends. CDR3: CASSPTAAPRQAYGYTF. In nucleotides, the CDR3 is TGTGCCAGCTCGCCAACCGCAGCCCCGAGACAGGCTTATGGCTACACCTTC. Variable domain in full (rest from reference TRBV18 and TRBJ1-2): NAGVMQNPRHLVRRRGQEARLRCSPMKGHSHVYWYRQLPEEGLKFMVYLQKENIIDESGMPKERFSAEFPKEGPSILRIQQVVRGDSAAYFCASSPTAAPRQAYGYTFGSGTRLTVV.

This clonotype was counted ten times or more. The rearrangement joins TRBV9 to TRBJ1-2; 8 nucleotides align to TRBD1. Losses at the gene ends were 4 bases for V and 7 bases for J; bases not matched to a gene: 6. The CDR3 spans 13 residues. Germline CDR1 and CDR2: SGDLS and YYNGEE. CDR3 sequence: CASSTVRGPGYTF. The CDR3 bases are TGTGCCAGCAGCACAGTCAGGGGGCCTGGCTACACCTTC.

This chain links TRBV24-1 with TRBJ2-5, with 8 nucleotides matching TRBD1. V gave up 2 bases and J gave up 7 bases; unmatched junction bases: 5. The CDR3 loop spans 14 amino acids. Per the germline V gene, CDR1 is KGHDR and CDR2 is SFDVKD. The CDR3 coding sequence is TGTGCCACCAGTGATTCCGACAGGGGACGGACCCAGTACTTC. Its protein is CATSDSDRGRTQYF.

This clonotype was observed once. This chain joins TRBV12-3 or TRBV12-4 and TRBJ1-5; possible D gene TRBD1, 6 bases. Trimming shortened V by 6 bases and J by 9 bases, and 15 bases separated the two germline ends. CDR3 length equals 13 residues. The CDR3 region has the DNA TGTGCCAGCAGCTCGACAGGCCTCGGGCCCCAGCATTTT. Protein sequence: CASSSTGLGPQHF.

This clonotype has a count of ten or more. A much larger clone lies a single base off, so this may be a read error. V is TRBV13 and J is TRBJ1-2; the D gene is possibly TRBD1 (6 bases). Looked up from germline, CDR1 is PRHDT and CDR2 is FYEKMQ (reference sequence). CDR3 length: 11 residues. CDR3 DNA sequence: TGTGCCAGCGGCTTAGGGGGTGGCTACACCTTC. Encoded protein: CASGLGGGYTF.

V is TRBV12-3 or TRBV12-4 and J is TRBJ1-2; D unclear. This CDR3 is built from 15 residues. The ends were cut back, 3 bases at V and 5 bases at J, with 16 bases in the middle. The CDR3 here is CASSFRRTSHYGYTF. The CDR3 bases are TGTGCCAGCAGTTTCAGACGGACCTCGCATTATGGCTACACCTTC.

This clonotype was counted many times. The chain uses TRBV12-3 or TRBV12-4 and TRBJ2-7; 7 bases match TRBD1. Trimming at V came to 3 bases and at J to 3 bases, leaving 8 bases not matched to a gene. This CDR3 region has 15 residues. The CDR3 nucleotides are TGTGCCAGCAGTTTCGGGGCCTCAGGGGGCTACGAGCAGTACTTC. As protein: CASSFGASGGYEQYF.

This clonotype was recorded many times. The chain is built from TRBV25-1 and TRBJ2-7; tentative D call: TRBD1 (6 bases). The CDR3 totals 14 residues. Germline V gives CDR1 MGHDK, CDR2 SYGVNS. V gave up 2 bases and J gave up 3 bases, with 11 bases separating them. The CDR3 DNA is TGTGCCAGCAGTGAAGGGGGCTTAAACTACGAGCAGTACTTC. This sequence encodes CASSEGGLNYEQYF.

This clonotype has just a few counts. V gene TRBV20-1 combines with J gene TRBJ2-5, with 7 bases matching TRBD2. The CDR3 runs to 13 residues. Germline V gene data show CDR1 as DFQATT and CDR2 as SNEGSKA (reference sequence). V lost 2 bases to trimming and J lost 4 bases; unmatched junction nucleotides: 4. Here the CDR3 DNA reads TGCAGTGCTAGAAACTTAGCGGGAGAGACCCAGTACTTC. Its translation is CSARNLAGETQYF.

The table lists this clonotype with many counts. This chain joins TRBV30 and TRBJ1-1; no clear D. V shed 1 base and J shed 3 bases, with 15 bases lying between them. The germline V gene has CDR1 GTSNPN and CDR2 SVGIG (reference sequence). The CDR3 totals 15 residues. CDR3 DNA: TGTGCCTGGAGTGGGACTCCTGCTGGATACACTGAAGCTTTCTTT. This codes for CAWSGTPAGYTEAFF.

The chain carries TRBV20-1 and TRBJ2-2; 7 bases map to TRBD1. Germline lookup yields CDR1 DFQATT and CDR2 SNEGSKA (reference sequence). This CDR3 is 13 amino acids long. V lost 6 bases and J lost 6; bases outside the gene matches: 7. The CDR3 region is CSAPDRVAGELFF. The CDR3 DNA reads as TGCAGTGCACCCGACAGGGTCGCCGGGGAGCTGTTTTTT.